One and the same sample provided the 15 T cell receptor beta chains below, sequenced in a study of patients and donors after allogeneic stem cell transplantation. TCRdb processed the RT-PCR reads anew with MiXCR; each CDR3 protein has one entry. Among about 2,500 distinct CDR3 sequences, approximately 8% were seen once, and the ten largest hold under 35%. The sequenced material came from blood, either unsorted or a sorted T cell fraction (not recorded which). The source is a human donor who was either an allogeneic HSCT recipient or a stem cell or donor lymphocyte infusion donor (not recorded which). It is not recorded whose cells these are; they may come from a transplant donor.

By its share, this clonotype is medium-sized. The J gene is TRBJ1-2, the V gene TRBV12-3 or TRBV12-4; unclear D gene. Trimming pared 3 bases from V and 3 bases from J, leaving 8 bases between. This CDR3 has 13 residues. The CDR3 protein is CASSLRSDYGYTF. CDR3 bases: TGTGCCAGCAGTTTGAGGTCGGACTATGGCTACACCTTC.

Within the sample, this clonotype is medium-sized. The chain carries TRBV20-1 and TRBJ2-7, with 12 bases that match TRBD2. The CDR3 spans 16 residues. Per germline, CDR1 DFQATT and CDR2 SNEGSKA (reference sequence). The trim removed 4 bases at V and 6 bases at J, leaving 13 bases unmatched. This chain's CDR3 is CSAISRALAGGREQYF. The DNA for the CDR3 is TGCAGTGCTATCTCCAGGGCTCTAGCGGGAGGGCGCGAGCAGTACTTC.

This clonotype counts as medium-sized. V and J are TRBV6-6 and TRBJ2-1; TRBD2 aligns across 9 bases. Germline CDR1 MNHNY, CDR2 SVGAGI (reference sequence). This CDR3 has 17 amino acids. V lost 5 bases, J lost 7 bases, and 15 bases stayed unmatched. This chain's CDR3 is CASSPVIAGVSGNEQFF. CDR3 in DNA: TGTGCCAGCAGTCCCGTGATAGCGGGAGTCTCTGGGAATGAGCAGTTCTTC.

This chain connects TRBV7-2 to TRBJ1-1, with 8 bases lining up with TRBD1. The CDR3 is 14 amino acids. Germline CDR1 is SGHTA and CDR2 is FQGNSA. J lost 7 bases, V lost 4 bases, and 8 bases had no gene match. The CDR3 DNA follows: TGTGCCAGCAGCTCCCCCGGGACAGGCTATGAAGCTTTCTTT. This encodes CASSSPGTGYEAFF.

The V and J genes are TRBV20-1 and TRBJ2-1, with D possibly matching TRBD2 (5 bases). The germline V gene has CDR1 DFQATT and CDR2 SNEGSKA (reference sequence). The CDR3 has 16 residues. With 4 bases removed from V and 3 bases from J, the gap between germline ends came to 19 bases. CDR3 sequence reads: CSAINWRPQLYNEQFF. Here the CDR3 DNA reads TGCAGTGCTATCAACTGGAGGCCCCAGCTCTACAATGAGCAGTTCTTC.

This clonotype was detected a few times. The gene calls are TRBV28 and TRBJ2-1, with TRBD2 matching over 12 bases. The junction had 4 bases not matched to a gene; V was cut back by 0 bases and J by 7 bases. The germline gives CDR1 MDHEN, CDR2 SYDVKM. The CDR3 extends over 16 amino acids. The CDR3 region is CASSLWLAGGKNEQFF. In DNA form, the CDR3 reads TGTGCCAGCAGTTTATGGCTAGCGGGAGGGAAAAATGAGCAGTTCTTC. Complete variable domain (other parts from reference TRBV28 and TRBJ2-1): DVKVTQSSRYLVKRTGEKVFLECVQDMDHENMFWYRQDPGLGLRLIYFSYDVKMKEKGDIPEGYSVSREKKERFSLILESASTNQTSMYLCASSLWLAGGKNEQFFGPGTRLTVL.

This clonotype has only a few counts. The rearrangement uses TRBV7-2 and TRBJ1-6; TRBD1 is a possible D gene (5 bases). The CDR3 totals 15 residues. The germline gives CDR1 SGHTA, CDR2 FQGNSA. V lost 5 bases to trimming and J lost 3 bases, with 11 bases between them. The chain's CDR3 is CASSPRGDYNSPLHF. Here the CDR3 DNA reads TGTGCCAGCAGCCCCCGGGGGGACTATAATTCACCCCTCCACTTT.

In its sample, this clonotype was seen a few times. CDR3 sequence reads: CASSLRPAGENTEAFF. CDR3 bases: TGTGCCAGCAGCTTAAGGCCGGCAGGCGAGAACACTGAAGCTTTCTTT. The chain couples TRBV7-2 to TRBJ1-1, with D unclear. The V end was cut by 2 bases, the J end by 1 base, with 14 bases between. The CDR3 has 16 residues. CDR1 is SGHTA, CDR2 FQGNSA, per germline.

This chain links TRBV6-2 or TRBV6-3 with TRBJ2-1, with unresolved D. The germline gives CDR1 MNHEY, CDR2 SVGEGT. Trimming removed 2 bases from V and 9 bases from J, with 8 bases in between. This CDR3 has 12 residues. CDR3 residues: CASSYPKPEQFF. The CDR3 bases are TGTGCCAGCAGTTACCCGAAGCCTGAGCAGTTCTTC.

This chain joins TRBV11-2 and TRBJ2-7, with 7 bases identical to TRBD1. Germline V gene lookup returns CDR1 SGHAT and CDR2 FQNNGV. There are 15 residues in the CDR3. V lost 4 bases and J lost 4; bases outside the gene matches: 10. In DNA, the CDR3 is TGTGCCAGCAGCTCCAGGGGGTTCGTCCCGTACGAGCAGTACTTC. The encoded protein is CASSSRGFVPYEQYF. Full variable domain (outside the CDR3, taken from reference TRBV11-2 and TRBJ2-7): EAGVAQSPRYKIIEKRQSVAFWCNPISGHATLYWYQQILGQGPKLLIQFQNNGVVDDSQLPKDRFSAERLKGVDSTLKIQPAKLEDSAVYLCASSSRGFVPYEQYFGPGTRLTVT.

The chain joins TRBV5-1 to TRBJ2-3; 8 nucleotides align to TRBD2. Losses at the gene ends were 0 bases for V and 6 bases for J; bases not matched to a gene: 6. CDR1 is SGHRS and CDR2 is YFSETQ in the germline V gene. CDR3 length: 15 residues. The CDR3 sequence: CASSLGAGDADTQYF. In nucleotides, the CDR3 is TGCGCCAGCAGCTTGGGAGCGGGAGACGCTGATACGCAGTATTTT.

The chain has TRBV28 and TRBJ2-3, with D unclear. The CDR3 totals 13 residues. Germline V lookup: CDR1 MDHEN, CDR2 SYDVKM. Trimming cost V 8 bases and J 0 bases, with 9 bases left between them. The CDR3 loop reads CASQAPSTDTQYF. In DNA form, the CDR3 reads TGTGCCAGCCAGGCCCCTAGCACAGATACGCAGTATTTT.

This sequence joins TRBV2 and TRBJ2-2; weak D call: TRBD2 (6 bases). The germline CDR1 and CDR2 sequences are SNHLY and FYNNEI. The CDR3 sequence is 15 residues long. Trimming cost V 3 bases and J 1 base, with 9 bases left between them. The CDR3 here is CASSEAGMNTGELFF. CDR3 DNA sequence: TGTGCCAGCAGTGAGGCGGGGATGAACACCGGGGAGCTGTTTTTT.

V gene TRBV18 combines with J gene TRBJ1-2, with TRBD1 as a possible D gene (6 bases). The germline V gene has CDR1 KGHSH and CDR2 LQKENI. The CDR3 has 13 amino acids. The ends were cut back, 6 bases at V and 2 bases at J, with 10 bases in the middle. The CDR3 nucleotides are TGTGCCAGCTCGCCAGACAGGAACTATGGCTACACCTTC. Translation: CASSPDRNYGYTF.

This clonotype is medium-sized in the sample. J is TRBJ2-7 and V is TRBV5-6, with D uncertain. Trimming removed 0 bases from V and 3 bases from J, with 4 bases in between. The CDR3 has 12 residues. Germline lookup yields CDR1 SGHDT and CDR2 YYEEEE. The CDR3 coding sequence is TGTGCCAGCAGCTTGGGGCTCTACGAGCAGTACTTC. It encodes CASSLGLYEQYF. Based on the CDR3 plus reference TRBV5-6 and TRBJ2-7, the full variable domain is DAGVTQSPTHLIKTRGQQVTLRCSPKSGHDTVSWYQQALGQGPQFIFQYYEEEERQRGNFPDRFSGHQFPNYSSELNVNALLLGDSALYLCASSLGLYEQYFGPGTRLTVT.